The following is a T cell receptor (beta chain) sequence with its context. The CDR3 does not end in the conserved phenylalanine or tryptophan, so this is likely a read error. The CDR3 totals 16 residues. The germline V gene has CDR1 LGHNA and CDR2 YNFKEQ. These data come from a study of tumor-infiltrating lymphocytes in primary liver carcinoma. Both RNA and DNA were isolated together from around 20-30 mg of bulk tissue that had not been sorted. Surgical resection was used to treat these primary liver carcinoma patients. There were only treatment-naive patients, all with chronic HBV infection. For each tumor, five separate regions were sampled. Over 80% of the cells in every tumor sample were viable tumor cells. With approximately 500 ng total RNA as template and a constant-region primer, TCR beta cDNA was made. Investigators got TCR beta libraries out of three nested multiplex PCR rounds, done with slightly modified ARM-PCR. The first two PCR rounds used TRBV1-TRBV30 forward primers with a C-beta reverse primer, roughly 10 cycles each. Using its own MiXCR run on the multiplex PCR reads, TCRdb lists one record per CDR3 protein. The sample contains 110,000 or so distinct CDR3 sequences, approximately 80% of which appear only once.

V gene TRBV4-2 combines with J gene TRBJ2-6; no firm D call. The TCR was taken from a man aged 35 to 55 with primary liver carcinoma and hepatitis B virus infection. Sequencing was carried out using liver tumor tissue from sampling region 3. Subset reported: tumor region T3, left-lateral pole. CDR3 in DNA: TGCGCCAGCAGCCAAGAAGCAAGCCCTGGGGCCAACGTCCTGACTTCC. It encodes CASSQEASPGANVLTS.